This T cell receptor (beta chain) was found in a study of blood T cell repertoires in COVID-19. Whole-study context: In each case, the material was cDNA or gDNA derived from T cells, B-cell-depleted T cells, or PBMCs.

On this clone: One junction end does not reproduce the germline sequence, and a read error may be involved.

Under the authors' procedure: Nucleated cell counts were estimated from reference gene primer amplification. The protocol was immunoSEQ multiplex PCR, while the TCRdb copy is restricted to in-frame clones and leaves out a portion. That table supplies the V and J calls and clone size; D and trimming were determined from the DNA. This table holds about 280,000 clones, over 80% found once. Participant-given clinical history determined each cohort assignment. Input material: PBMCs or T cells enriched from blood (not recorded which). This TCR came from a woman in her twenties or thirties with acute COVID-19.

The CDR3 sequence: CASRGGNAEAFF. The CDR3 DNA reads TGTGCCAGCCGGGGGGGGAACGCTGAAGCTTTCTTT. The chain recombines TRBV28 with TRBJ1-1; perhaps TRBD1 as D (5 bases). Looked up from germline, CDR1 is MDHEN and CDR2 is SYDVKM. The length of the CDR3 is 12 residues. The whole variable domain, filled in from reference TRBV28 and TRBJ1-1, reads DVKVTQSSRYLVKRTGEKVFLECVQDMDHENMFWYRQDPGLGLRLIYFSYDVKMKEKGDIPEGYSVSREKKERFSLILESASTNQTSMYLCASRGGNAEAFFGQGTRLTVV.